This TCR beta chain came from a study of T-cell memory formation after mild COVID-19. Points from the study as a whole: There was a balanced CD4/CD8 profile in clones contracting day 15 to 85, and later expanders leaned CD4+. In pre-infection memory, a portion of responding clones appeared, which suggested that cross-reactive memory joined.

A few counts support this clonotype. Its target is unknown. The CDR3 is 14 amino acids. V was cut by 0 bases and J by 3 bases, with 9 bases left in between. Germline V gene data show CDR1 as ENHRY and CDR2 as SYGVKD. TCRdb re-derived calls from the 5' RACE reads in MiXCR, one entry per CDR3 protein. Of roughly 170,000 distinct CDR3 sequences in the sample, 15% to 20% are singletons; the top ten hold roughly 4%. This sequence originates from a man aged 18 to 29 who had mild COVID-19 (a few samples of this study predate the infection). Cell type and time point are not known. Sequencing used PBMCs or a T cell subset sorted from them (not recorded which). The genes are TRBV10-3 and TRBJ2-7, with a weak D call TRBD2 (6 bases). The CDR3 is CAISESRDGYEQYF. The DNA of the CDR3 is TGTGCCATCAGTGAGTCGCGGGACGGCTACGAGCAGTACTTC.